The rows below give T cell receptor beta chains drawn from one sample of a study of technical replicates of blood from four donors. Repertoires were generated with immunoSEQ multiplex PCR, while TCRdb's copy carries only in-frame clones and drops some. The sample has over 45,000 clones, about 94% seen once. Specimen: PBMCs. The source is a human donor in good health. Some clones in this sample may be carry-over from other donors' samples. Each CDR3 is given with its conserved first and last residue. The D gene is left open where the match is weak. Not every row has a clone size; where given, it reads once, few, many or a size class.

d_gene: TRBD1
v_gene: TRBV30
j_gene: TRBJ2-7
abundance: NA
CDR3aa: CAWGTGQGHEQYF
CDR3nt: TGTGCCTGGGGTACTGGACAGGGTCACGAGCAGTACTTC

d_gene: NA
v_gene: TRBV4-3
j_gene: TRBJ1-1
abundance: NA
CDR3aa: CASSPRGAINTEAFF
CDR3nt: TGCGCCAGCAGCCCCCGGGGGGCAATAAACACTGAAGCTTTCTTT

d_gene: TRBD1
v_gene: TRBV9
j_gene: TRBJ1-3
abundance: NA
CDR3aa: CASSIQGEFSGNTIYF
CDR3nt: TGTGCCAGCAGCATCCAGGGGGAATTCTCTGGAAACACCATATATTTT

d_gene: NA
v_gene: TRBV6-1
j_gene: TRBJ1-1
abundance: NA
CDR3aa: CASRSGTEAFF
CDR3nt: TGTGCCAGCAGGTCGGGTACTGAAGCTTTCTTT

d_gene: NA
v_gene: TRBV9
j_gene: TRBJ1-2
abundance: NA
CDR3aa: CASSVGGSRDGPGYTF
CDR3nt: TGTGCCAGCAGCGTAGGGGGATCCCGGGATGGACCTGGCTACACCTTC

d_gene: TRBD1
v_gene: TRBV4-2
j_gene: TRBJ1-1
abundance: NA
CDR3aa: CASSQDLTGAMNTEAFF
CDR3nt: TGTGCCAGCAGCCAAGATTTGACAGGGGCTATGAACACTGAAGCTTTCTTT

d_gene: TRBD2
v_gene: TRBV6-5
j_gene: TRBJ2-7
abundance: NA
CDR3aa: CASSYRAGSYEQYF
CDR3nt: TGTGCCAGCAGTTACCGAGCGGGGTCATACGAGCAGTACTTC

d_gene: NA
v_gene: TRBV7-2
j_gene: TRBJ1-2
abundance: NA
CDR3aa: CASSKATDNYGYTF
CDR3nt: TGTGCCAGCAGCAAAGCGACAGATAACTATGGCTACACCTTC

d_gene: TRBD2
v_gene: TRBV6-4
j_gene: TRBJ2-1
abundance: NA
CDR3aa: CASSPGTSGSGEQFF
CDR3nt: TGTGCCAGCAGTCCTGGGACTAGCGGGAGCGGTGAGCAGTTCTTC

d_gene: NA
v_gene: TRBV18
j_gene: TRBJ2-2
abundance: once
CDR3aa: CASSPLSTNTGELFF
CDR3nt: TGTGCCAGCTCACCGCTTAGTACGAACACCGGGGAGCTGTTTTTT

d_gene: TRBD1
v_gene: TRBV19
j_gene: TRBJ1-2
abundance: NA
CDR3aa: CASSDRVEGNYGYTF
CDR3nt: TGTGCCAGTAGTGACAGGGTTGAAGGCAACTATGGCTACACCTTC